This TCR beta chain was obtained from a study of shared clonotypes between healthy human individuals (TCRdb year 2020). Context from the whole study: The cohort included three men and a couple of women between 18 and 49 years of age. For each donor, CD4 naive and CD4 memory were each given three plates, CD8 naive was given two plates, and CD8 memory was given one plate. To estimate repertoire size and how much clonotype sharing occurs between individuals, the study deeply sequenced the blood TCR repertoires of five or six healthy adults. Different laboratories and diverse techniques were used to prepare libraries and sequence TCR repertoires, to increase sequencing depth and limit assay-specific biases. Between about 0.9 and 8.9 billion PBMCs per donor were obtained by leukapheresis.

Using the deep immunoSEQ assay, TCR CDR3 regions were amplified from genomic DNA by multiplex PCR. Extracted genomic DNA from each cell subset was spread evenly across all wells of several immunoSEQ 96-well plates, with each plate serving as a replicate. For sorted subsets, each replicate PCR was loaded with approximately 200 ng genomic DNA, equivalent to 30,000 or so T cell genomes. The purified libraries were quantified using a Qubit 3.0 fluorometer, sized with a Bioanalyzer 2100, and then quantified again using the KAPA Library Quantification kit. Every immunoSEQ 96-well plate was sequenced on a dedicated single-read 150-cycle Illumina NextSeq 550 flow cell. On the study's bioinformatics: Because the immunoSEQ output held only junctional sequences and lacked quality scores, the filtering could not match the filtering applied to full-length reads. To assign V/J genes and CDR3, sequences were annotated using PyIR, a Python wrapper for IgBLAST v1.9, with IMGT germline references. Reads were removed for weak V/J assignments (E-value above 1e-6), missing CDR3, stop codons, out-of-frame junctions, or ambiguous translated residues. V3J clonotypes were defined as sequences sharing an identical inferred V gene, J gene, and CDR3 amino acid sequence. Percentage overlap between repertoires was computed as shared unique clonotypes divided by the size of the smaller repertoire. Richness of each repertoire was evaluated using RTK rarefaction, the Chao1 estimator, and Recon v2.1 estimates of unobserved clonotypes. For all TCRbeta clonotypes obtained by the gDNA method from several donors, generation probabilities were computed with OLGA. Sourced from immuneACCESS, this table was stored by TCRdb with only in-frame sequences that have V and J called. A share of the clones is absent; for the studies checked, an unresolved V gene accounts for under half, and the remainder has no known explanation. The V and J calls and clone size were taken over from that table, and D and trimming were inferred from the DNA. In this sample the table shows about 1.1 million clones, approximately 80% of which occur a single time. About 0.89% of the sample belongs to the ten largest clones.

The research as a whole found: Clonotypes shared by all four sorted-subset donors showed higher generation probabilities than non-shared clonotypes. Sampling was limited to blood, and TCR repertoires in tissue likely differ from TCR repertoires in blood. Rarefaction of sorted-subset datasets indicated incomplete sequencing despite the large sequencing depth. Naive subsets generally had larger estimated clonotype richness than memory subsets did. Because the study included only a small number of donors, the genetic and exposure-history diversity represented was limited. Roughly 5.2% of naive CD4, 3% to 3.5% of naive CD8, roughly 2.4% of memory CD4, and about 0.4% of memory CD8 clonotypes were shared across several donors. Pairwise subsampling indicated that sequencing depth was expected to affect the degree of clonotype sharing among donors.

Healthy HIV-negative adults with no recently reported acute infections or vaccinations were included as donors. Every donor was a Caucasian adult residing in Nashville, Tennessee, USA. CD4+ T cells were enriched by magnetic negative selection; naive cells were then positively selected on CD45RA, and the negative fraction formed the memory subset. After blood collection by leukapheresis, PBMCs were isolated using Ficoll-Histopaque density gradient centrifugation and then cryopreserved in the vapor phase of liquid nitrogen. Analytical flow cytometry was used to check the purity and quantity of every magnetically sorted T cell population. Each sorted fraction had its genomic DNA isolated and then quantified by UV absorbance on a Nanodrop 2000c. This clone was recorded many times. Its antigen is not yet known. No base qualities exist here, and no much larger clone lies one base off it. Its CDR3 holds 14 amino acids, cysteine through phenylalanine. The entry retains the CDR3 DNA only, 42 bases that are in frame from base 1. According to the germline V gene, CDR1 reads MGHRA and CDR2 reads YSYEKL. Trimming leaves V shorter by 5 bases and J shorter by 4 bases, with the junction holding 2 bases beyond the gene matches.

The V and J genes are TRBV4-1 and TRBJ2-3, and TRBD2 aligns with 11 junction nucleotides. The receptor was derived from a young man in good health. Some clones in this sample may be carry-over from other donors' samples. Sequences were obtained from memory CD4+ T cells from PBMCs. What the cell subset or site label conveys for this sample: CD45RA-negative fraction. The base sequence is TGCGCCAGCAGCAATAGCGGGAGGGCAGATACGCAGTATTTT. Its amino acids are CASSNSGRADTQYF.